A single sample is the source of the 26 T cell receptor beta chains below, sequenced in a study of control samples from healthy donors and cancer patients. The method was immunoSEQ multiplex PCR; TCRdb's version includes in-frame clones alone and lacks a portion of them. Of about 110,000 clones listed, around 80% are singletons. The sequenced sample was blood. Receptors originate from a man between 18 and 29 years old in good health.

This clone was found once. The V gene is TRBV6-5, the J gene TRBJ2-3, with D perhaps being TRBD1 or TRBD2 (6 bases each). V was trimmed by 11 bases and J by 0 bases, leaving 18 bases between them. Germline lookup yields CDR1 MNHEY and CDR2 SVGAGI. CDR3 length: 15 residues. As DNA, the CDR3 is TGTGCCGCTAAGATGACAGGAGGGAGCACAGATACGCAGTATTTT. Residues: CAAKMTGGSTDTQYF.

This clone was seen just once. The V and J genes are TRBV7-2 and TRBJ2-3; maybe TRBD2 (6 bases). Germline values: CDR1 SGHTA, CDR2 FQGNSA. Trimming cost V 2 bases and J 0 bases, with 18 bases left between them. The CDR3 sequence is 18 residues long. CDR3 loop: CASSLYLVGGSSTDTQYF. The CDR3 DNA sequence: TGTGCCAGCAGCTTATACTTGGTGGGGGGTTCTAGCACAGATACGCAGTATTTT.

In its sample, this clone was seen a few times. The chain joins TRBV20-1 to TRBJ1-5; D gene uncertain. The ends were cut back, 3 bases at V and 0 bases at J, with 9 bases in the middle. Germline-derived CDR1 and CDR2 are DFQATT and SNEGSKA (reference sequence). This CDR3 has 14 amino acids. CDR3 DNA: TGCAGTGCTAGTTCAGACCATAGCAATCAGCCCCAGCATTTT. It encodes CSASSDHSNQPQHF.

V gene TRBV24-1 combines with J gene TRBJ2-1, with 12 nucleotides matching TRBD1. The ends lost 7 bases at V and 7 bases at J; junction bases unmatched: 10. The CDR3 runs to 16 residues. CDR1 is KGHDR, CDR2 SFDVKD, per germline. The CDR3 DNA reads as TGTGCCACCAGACCCGGGACAGGGGGCGCGGGTAATGAGCAGTTCTTC. Translating it yields CATRPGTGGAGNEQFF.

In its sample, this clone was seen a few times. The chain uses TRBV7-8 and TRBJ1-3, with 8 bases identical to TRBD1. Germline values: CDR1 SGHVS, CDR2 FQNEAQ. V dropped 3 bases and J dropped 6; count of bases not matched to a gene: 4. This CDR3 has 14 amino acids. CDR3 region: CASSLSQGVNTIYF. The CDR3 region has the DNA TGTGCCAGCAGCTTGTCACAGGGGGTAAACACCATATATTTT.

The rearrangement uses TRBV2 and TRBJ2-7; D possibly matches TRBD1 or TRBD2 (6 bases each). This CDR3 has 14 amino acids. Germline V gene lookup returns CDR1 SNHLY and CDR2 FYNNEI. Trimming took 2 bases from V and 6 from J, leaving 14 bases between them. CDR3 nucleotide sequence: TGTGCCAGCAGTGAATTGAGGGGGGCGGTCGAGCAGTACGTC. Translated: CASSELRGAVEQYV.

This clone was detected only once. The J gene is TRBJ1-2, the V gene TRBV7-2, with TRBD1 matching 8 bases. The CDR3 spans 12 residues. With V trimmed by 3 bases and J by 7 bases, 1 base remained unmatched. CDR1 and CDR2 (germline): SGHTA, FQGNSA. The CDR3 DNA follows: TGTGCCAGCAGCTTGACAGGGGTTGGCTACACCTTC. It translates to CASSLTGVGYTF.

J is TRBJ1-2 and V is TRBV28; D call uncertain. Trimming cost V 6 bases and J 0 bases, with 11 bases left between them. From germline, CDR1 is MDHEN and CDR2 SYDVKM. The CDR3 sequence is 14 residues long. DNA of the CDR3: TGTGCCAGCAGAAGACACCGAACTAACTATGGCTACACCTTC. It codes for CASRRHRTNYGYTF.

The V gene is TRBV4-3, the J gene TRBJ1-4; D gene ambiguous. The V end was cut by 0 bases, the J end by 3 bases, with 11 bases between. The germline CDR1 and CDR2 sequences are LGHNA and YSLEER. This CDR3 spans 16 amino acids. The CDR3 DNA reads as TGCGCCAGCAGCCAAGAGAGGCCAAGGTCTAATGAAAAACTGTTTTTT. Translation gives CASSQERPRSNEKLFF.

The gene calls are TRBV5-4 and TRBJ2-1; D ambiguous. The V gene lost 0 bases and the J gene lost 5 bases, with 6 bases spanning the gap. The CDR3 extends over 13 amino acids. Germline V CDR1 and CDR2: SGHNT, YYREEE (reference sequence). This chain's CDR3 is CASSLEGNNEQFF. Written as DNA, the CDR3 is TGTGCCAGCAGCTTGGAGGGAAACAATGAGCAGTTCTTC.

The chain recombines TRBV27 with TRBJ2-7; D tentatively reads TRBD1 or TRBD2 (5 bases each). Trimming stripped 10 bases from V and 0 bases from J, with 13 bases between. This CDR3 has 13 residues. The germline V gene has CDR1 MNHEY and CDR2 SMNVEV (reference sequence). The CDR3 DNA follows: TGTGCCATCGCGAGGGGTTACTCCTACGAGCAGTACTTC. It specifies CAIARGYSYEQYF.

This clone was found once. The V call is TRBV7-2, the J call TRBJ2-2, with D hard to call. From germline, CDR1 is SGHTA and CDR2 FQGNSA. V lost 1 base and J lost 4, with 7 bases in between. The CDR3 sequence is 14 residues long. The CDR3 DNA sequence: TGTGCCAGCAGCTTAGTATCGGGCACCGGGGAGCTGTTTTTT. Translated: CASSLVSGTGELFF.

The chain has TRBV7-2 and TRBJ1-5; 8 bases are a match to TRBD1. The junction had 3 bases not matched to a gene; V was cut back by 4 bases and J by 4 bases. Germline-derived CDR1 and CDR2 are SGHTA and FQGNSA. The CDR3 consists of 14 residues. CDR3: CASSYGTGNQPQHF. The CDR3, as DNA: TGTGCCAGCAGCTACGGGACAGGTAATCAGCCCCAGCATTTT. The whole variable domain, remainder taken from reference TRBV7-2 and TRBJ1-5, is GAGVSQSPSNKVTEKGKDVELRCDPISGHTALYWYRQSLGQGLEFLIYFQGNSAPDKSGLPSDRFSAERTGGSVSTLTIQRTQQEDSAVYLCASSYGTGNQPQHFGDGTRLSIL.

This clone was seen just once. The rearrangement links TRBV10-2 to TRBJ1-2; D unresolved. The V end lost 3 bases, the J end lost 4 bases, and 12 bases lay between the germline ends. The CDR3 extends over 14 amino acids. CDR1 and CDR2 from the germline V gene are WSHSY and SAAADI. The CDR3 DNA sequence: TGCGCCAGCAGTGACAGCGCCGCTTCCTATGGCTACACCTTC. Its protein product is CASSDSAASYGYTF.

The chain carries TRBV5-6 and TRBJ1-4; 9 bases are shared with TRBD1. V shed 4 bases, J shed 8 bases, and the junction held 9 bases outside the gene matches. This CDR3 has 15 residues. Germline-derived CDR1 and CDR2 are SGHDT and YYEEEE. This CDR3 reads CASSTIQGAREKLFF. The CDR3 region has the DNA TGTGCCAGCAGCACAATACAGGGGGCGAGGGAAAAACTGTTTTTT. Looking up the rest from reference TRBV5-6 and TRBJ1-4 gives the full variable domain: DAGVTQSPTHLIKTRGQQVTLRCSPKSGHDTVSWYQQALGQGPQFIFQYYEEEERQRGNFPDRFSGHQFPNYSSELNVNALLLGDSALYLCASSTIQGAREKLFFGSGTQLSVL.

This clone came up a few times. The V call is TRBV28, the J call TRBJ2-1, with D uncertain. V lost 0 bases and J lost 0, with 9 bases in between. CDR3 length: 16 amino acids. The germline V gene has CDR1 MDHEN and CDR2 SYDVKM. In nucleotides, the CDR3 is TGTGCCAGCAGTTTATGGGCGGCGAGCTCCTACAATGAGCAGTTCTTC. Translating it yields CASSLWAASSYNEQFF.

Regarding this clone: Other DNA sequences in the sample encode the same CDR3. The chain is built from TRBV4-2 and TRBJ1-2; 7 bases are a match to TRBD1. The CDR3 loop spans 14 amino acids. The ends lost 3 bases at V and 2 bases at J; junction bases unmatched: 3. Looked up from germline, CDR1 is LGHNA and CDR2 is YNFKEQ. Here the CDR3 reads CASSQGTANYGYTF. Written as DNA, the CDR3 is TGTGCCAGCAGCCAGGGGACAGCCAACTATGGCTACACCTTC.

The rearrangement joins TRBV12-3 or TRBV12-4 to TRBJ1-1, with unresolved D. This CDR3 is built from 12 residues. Trimming left V 7 bases short and J 1 base short, with 7 bases between. In DNA form, the CDR3 reads TGTGCCAGCAAATATGGGAACACTGAAGCTTTCTTT. This gives the protein CASKYGNTEAFF.

The CDR3 region has the DNA TGTGCCAGCAGCCCTAGCGGGGTGAACACCGGGGAGCTGTTTTTT. Protein product: CASSPSGVNTGELFF. The chain employs TRBV16 and TRBJ2-2; 9 bases match TRBD2. V shed 4 bases, J shed 1 base, and the junction held 1 base outside the gene matches. This CDR3 contains 15 residues. Germline V CDR1 and CDR2: KGHSY, FQNENV.

There are a few counts of this clone. J is TRBJ1-2 and V is TRBV21-1. TRBV21-1 is a known pseudogene. This CDR3 is 15 amino acids long. DNA of the CDR3: TGTGCCCGACCCCTGAGGCGGGGGTTAAACTATGGCTACACCTTC. Its protein product is CARPLRRGLNYGYTF.

This chain uses TRBV6-4 with TRBJ2-3; D gene unclear. This CDR3 comprises 15 residues. V gave up 0 bases and J gave up 0 bases, with 7 bases separating them. Germline V gene data show CDR1 as MRHNA and CDR2 as SNTAGT. The CDR3 nucleotides are TGTGCCAGCAGTGACTCTTGGGCTAGCACAGATACGCAGTATTTT. Translating it yields CASSDSWASTDTQYF.

The chain recombines TRBV9 with TRBJ2-3; D may be TRBD1 (6 bases). The CDR3 spans 15 residues. V dropped 0 bases and J dropped 4 bases, with 12 bases sitting between them. In germline, CDR1 is SGDLS, CDR2 YYNGEE. DNA for the CDR3: TGTGCCAGCAGCGTAGGGTGGGGGCCCTCAGATACGCAGTATTTT. It yields the protein CASSVGWGPSDTQYF.

The rearrangement links TRBV19 to TRBJ1-5; D is undetermined. Trimming removed 2 bases from V and 2 bases from J, with 7 bases in between. The CDR3 consists of 14 residues. Germline V gives CDR1 LNHDA, CDR2 SQIVND (reference sequence). In DNA, the CDR3 is TGTGCCAGTAGTATATCGAACGGCAATCAGCCCCAGCATTTT. This encodes CASSISNGNQPQHF.

This chain links TRBV6-1 with TRBJ1-1; D gene ambiguous. This CDR3 is built from 14 residues. V was trimmed by 0 bases and J by 4 bases, leaving 9 bases between them. Per germline, CDR1 MNHNS and CDR2 SASEGT. The CDR3 loop reads CASSEASVGTEAFF. The CDR3 region has the DNA TGTGCCAGCAGTGAAGCTTCCGTGGGCACTGAAGCTTTCTTT.

This chain connects TRBV7-9 to TRBJ2-1; no clear D. The CDR3 loop spans 15 amino acids. The V end was cut by 0 bases, the J end by 2 bases, with 8 bases between. The germline V gene encodes CDR1 SEHNR and CDR2 FQNEAQ (reference sequence). The CDR3 DNA follows: TGTGCCAGCAGCTTAGCCACGGACCCCTACAATGAGCAGTTCTTC. This translates into CASSLATDPYNEQFF.

The chain uses TRBV5-8 and TRBJ1-5; weak D call: TRBD1 (5 bases). CDR1 and CDR2 (germline): SGHTS, YDEGEE. V dropped 3 bases and J dropped 0 bases, with 19 bases sitting between them. The CDR3 extends over 18 amino acids. CDR3 nucleotide sequence: TGTGCCAGCAGCTGGGAAAGGGGCGGGACTAATAGCAATCAGCCCCAGCATTTT. Translation gives CASSWERGGTNSNQPQHF. The full variable domain, with the rest looked up from reference TRBV5-8 and TRBJ1-5, is EAGVTQSPTHLIKTRGQQATLRCSPISGHTSVYWYQQALGLGLQFLLWYDEGEERNRGNFPPRFSGRQFPNYSSELNVNALELEDSALYLCASSWERGGTNSNQPQHFGDGTRLSIL.